This T cell receptor beta chain originates from a study of blood T cell repertoires in COVID-19. Study details: Specimens from acute and convalescent COVID-19 originated in the United States, Italy and Spain. T cells, B-cell-depleted T cells, or PBMCs supplied cDNA or gDNA.

In the original workflow: Amplified reference gene primers provided the basis for estimating nucleated cell counts. Clones were read by immunoSEQ multiplex PCR, and TCRdb kept only the in-frame ones, dropping some. That table supplies the V and J calls and clone size; D and trimming were determined from the DNA. The top ten clones hold about 17% of a sample with around 26,000 clones, roughly 87% of them seen once. Germline assignment: CDR1 LGHNT and CDR2 FRNRAP. The CDR3 is 12 residues long. Trimming removed 6 bases at V and 3 bases at J, with 8 bases between. The sample holds a few counts of this clone.

V is TRBV12-5 and J is TRBJ1-1; no clear D gene. This TCR was sampled from a human donor in a cohort sampled during active COVID-19. The sequenced material came from peripheral blood. CDR3 region: CASGRGYTEAFF. The CDR3 DNA reads as TGTGCTAGTGGCCGCGGATACACTGAAGCTTTCTTT.